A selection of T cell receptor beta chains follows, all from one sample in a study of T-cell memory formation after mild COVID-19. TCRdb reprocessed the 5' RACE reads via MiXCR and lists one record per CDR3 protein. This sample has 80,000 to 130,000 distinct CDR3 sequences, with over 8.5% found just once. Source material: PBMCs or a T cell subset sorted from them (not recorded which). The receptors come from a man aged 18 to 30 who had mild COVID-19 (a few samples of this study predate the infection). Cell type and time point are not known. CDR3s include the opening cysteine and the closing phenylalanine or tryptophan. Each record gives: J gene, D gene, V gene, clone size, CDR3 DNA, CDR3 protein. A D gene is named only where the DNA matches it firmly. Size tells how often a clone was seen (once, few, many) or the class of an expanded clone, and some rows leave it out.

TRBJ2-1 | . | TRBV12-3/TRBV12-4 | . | TGTGCCAGCAGTTTAGCGCTCCCTGAGCAGTTCTTC | CASSLALPEQFF
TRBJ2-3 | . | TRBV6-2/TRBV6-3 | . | TGTGCCAGCAGTCCGACCGGGAACACAGATACGCAGTATTTT | CASSPTGNTDTQYF
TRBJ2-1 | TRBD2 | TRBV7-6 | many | TGTGCCAGCAGCTTATTGGGGGGGGGTGAGCAGTTCTTC | CASSLLGGGEQFF
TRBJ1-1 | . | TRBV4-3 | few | TGCGCCAGCAGCCAAGATGGGACGCTGAACACTGAAGCTTTCTTT | CASSQDGTLNTEAFF
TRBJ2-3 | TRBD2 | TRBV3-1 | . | TGTGCCAGCAGCCCCCCCACAGCGGGGGCCCGCACAGATACGCAGTATTTT | CASSPPTAGARTDTQYF
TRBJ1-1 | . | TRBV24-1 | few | TGTGCCACCAGTGATTTAGGGGTAGTTACTGAAGCTTTCTTT | CATSDLGVVTEAFF
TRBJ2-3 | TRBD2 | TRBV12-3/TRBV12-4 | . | TGTGCCAGCAGGCTAGCGGGCCGGGAAGATACGCAGTATTTT | CASRLAGREDTQYF
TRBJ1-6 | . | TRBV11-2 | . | TGTGCCAGCAGCTTAGGTTCAGGTCGTAAATATAATTCACCCCTCCACTTT | CASSLGSGRKYNSPLHF
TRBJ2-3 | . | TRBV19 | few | TGTGCCAGTAGTCTGACAGCCCGCACAGATACGCAGTATTTT | CASSLTARTDTQYF
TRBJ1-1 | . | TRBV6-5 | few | TGTGCCAGCAGCCAGCTAAACACTGAAGCTTTCTTT | CASSQLNTEAFF
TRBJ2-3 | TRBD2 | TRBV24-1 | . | TGTGCCACCAGTGGACTAGCGGGAGAGCACCGCCACACAGATACGCAGTATTTT | CATSGLAGEHRHTDTQYF
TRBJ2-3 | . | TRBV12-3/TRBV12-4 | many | TGTGCCAGCAGTTTTCGTGATACGCAGTATTTT | CASSFRDTQYF
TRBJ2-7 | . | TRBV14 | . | TGTGCCAGCAGCCAAGTTGGCAGGGGTTACGAGCAGTACTTC | CASSQVGRGYEQYF
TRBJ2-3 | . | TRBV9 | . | TGTGCCAGCAACCCCGGGTCCCCAGATACGCAGTATTTT | CASNPGSPDTQYF
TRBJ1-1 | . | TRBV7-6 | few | TGTGCCAGCAGCTCCAGCTCATGGAGGACTGAAGCTTTCTTT | CASSSSSWRTEAFF
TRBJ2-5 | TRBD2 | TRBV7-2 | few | TGTGCCAGCAGCTTAATGGGCGGGGGGGCCTTGGAGACCCAGTACTTC | CASSLMGGGALETQYF
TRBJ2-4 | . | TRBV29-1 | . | TGCAGCGTTGAAGAAAGTACCAAAAACATTCAGTACTTC | CSVEESTKNIQYF
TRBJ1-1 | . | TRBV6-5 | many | TGTGCCAGCAACGCCGGGCCGAACACTGAAGCTTTCTTT | CASNAGPNTEAFF
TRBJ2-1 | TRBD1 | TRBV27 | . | TGTGCCAGCAACCGATGGGACAGGGCGGTTAAGGGTGAGCAGTTCTTC | CASNRWDRAVKGEQFF
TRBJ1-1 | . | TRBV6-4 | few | TGTGCCAGCAGAGCATGGCGTATTGAAGCTTTCTTT | CASRAWRIEAFF
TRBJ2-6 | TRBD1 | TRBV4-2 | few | TGTGCCAGCAGCCAAGATCGTTGGACAGGGACGACTGGGGCCAACGTCCTGACTTTC | CASSQDRWTGTTGANVLTF
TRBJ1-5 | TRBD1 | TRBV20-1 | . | TGCAGTGCTAGAGGTCGACAGGGGCTTGATCAGCCCCAGCATTTT | CSARGRQGLDQPQHF
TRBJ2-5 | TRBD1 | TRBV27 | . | TGTGCCAGCAGTTTGAACAGACAGGGGGGAGAGACCCAGTACTTC | CASSLNRQGGETQYF
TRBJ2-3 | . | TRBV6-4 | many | TGTGCCAGCAGTGACAAATGGATGGATACGCAGTATTTT | CASSDKWMDTQYF
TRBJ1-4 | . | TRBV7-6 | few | TGTGCCAGCAGCTTAGCGTACGAGAATGAAAAACTGTTTTTT | CASSLAYENEKLFF
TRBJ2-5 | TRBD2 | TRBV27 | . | TGTGCCAGCAGTTTCGGAACTAGCGGGAGAGAGACCCAGTACTTC | CASSFGTSGRETQYF
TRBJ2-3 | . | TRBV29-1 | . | TGCAGCGTCCCACTTCTAGCGCGGACAGATACGCAGTATTTT | CSVPLLARTDTQYF
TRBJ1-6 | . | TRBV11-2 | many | TGTGCCAGCAGCTCTCTTAATTCACCCCTCCACTTT | CASSSLNSPLHF
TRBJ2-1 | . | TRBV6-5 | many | TGTGCCAGCAGTTCCTTTATGAAACAGGGTGAGAATGAGCAGTTCTTC | CASSSFMKQGENEQFF
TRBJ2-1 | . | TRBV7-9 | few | TGTGCCAGCAGCTTAATGGGGCAGTACAATGAGCAGTTCTTC | CASSLMGQYNEQFF
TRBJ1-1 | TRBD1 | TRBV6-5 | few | TGTGCCAGCAGTGCCCGACAGGGGGTCGGCACTGAAGCTTTCTTT | CASSARQGVGTEAFF
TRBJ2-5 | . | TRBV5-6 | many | TGTGCCAGCAGCTTAGGGTGGTGGGAGACCCAGTACTTC | CASSLGWWETQYF
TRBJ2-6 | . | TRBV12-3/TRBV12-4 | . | TGTGCCAGCAGCCTTCTCGCTCTAGGAAGATCTGGGGCCAACGTCCTGACTTTC | CASSLLALGRSGANVLTF
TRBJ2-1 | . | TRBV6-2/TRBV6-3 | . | TGTGCCAGCAGAACCCAGGTCTGGAATGAGCAGTTCTTC | CASRTQVWNEQFF
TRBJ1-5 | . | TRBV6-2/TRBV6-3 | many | TGTGCCAGCAGTTACAGTAGGGGGACTGGTGGCAATCAGCCCCAGCATTTT | CASSYSRGTGGNQPQHF
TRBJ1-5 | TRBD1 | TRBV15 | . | TGTGCCACACGACAGGGGAGTCAGCCCCAGCATTTT | CATRQGSQPQHF
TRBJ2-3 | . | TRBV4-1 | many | TGCGCCAGCAGCCAGGGGGCCAGGGATACAGATACGCAGTATTTT | CASSQGARDTDTQYF
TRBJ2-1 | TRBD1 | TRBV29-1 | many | TGCAGCGCCCCGACAGGGGCATTAACCTACAATGAGCAGTTCTTC | CSAPTGALTYNEQFF
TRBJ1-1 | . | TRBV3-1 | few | TGTGCCAGCAGCCAAGACTACGCCCCTATGAACACTGAAGCTTTCTTT | CASSQDYAPMNTEAFF
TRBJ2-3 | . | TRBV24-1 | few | TGTGCCACCCGGGGGCGGGGCACAGATACGCAGTATTTT | CATRGRGTDTQYF
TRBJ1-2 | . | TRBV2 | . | TGTGCCAGCAGCCAAACAGGGATTGGCTACACCTTC | CASSQTGIGYTF
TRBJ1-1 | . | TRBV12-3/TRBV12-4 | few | TGTGCCAGCACCAGCGACAGGTCCAGCACTGAAGCTTTCTTT | CASTSDRSSTEAFF
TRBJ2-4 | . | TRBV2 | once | TGTGCCAGCAGTGAACCAGGGTTTAACATTCAGTACTTC | CASSEPGFNIQYF
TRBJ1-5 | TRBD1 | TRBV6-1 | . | TGTGCCAGCAGTGTCACAGGGGTGGGTCAGCCCCAGCATTTT | CASSVTGVGQPQHF
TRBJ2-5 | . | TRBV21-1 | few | TGTGCCAGCAGCAAGCCCCGGACTAGCGGGTGGCAAGAGACCCAGTACTTC | CASSKPRTSGWQETQYF
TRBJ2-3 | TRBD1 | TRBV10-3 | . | TGTGCCATCAGCGGCGGCGAAAGACAGGGGGCCACAGATACGCAGTATTTT | CAISGGERQGATDTQYF
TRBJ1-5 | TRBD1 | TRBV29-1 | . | TGCAGCGTCGCCACCGGGACAGGGATGGGTCAGCCCCAGCATTTT | CSVATGTGMGQPQHF
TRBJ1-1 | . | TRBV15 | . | TGTGCCACCAAGGGGGTTTCATACACTGAAGCTTTCTTT | CATKGVSYTEAFF